A selection of T cell receptor beta chains follows, all from one sample in a study of regulatory T cells in long-lasting Graves disease. TCRdb reprocessed the multiplex PCR reads with MiXCR, giving one entry per CDR3 protein. The table lists approximately 490,000 distinct CDR3 sequences, roughly 17% of them singletons. These same data were also listed under a study on T cells in Graves' hyperthyroidism and ophthalmopathy.

The source was peripheral blood mononuclear cells (PBMCs), collected at new diagnosis, from a patient treated with antithyroid drugs. These receptors were taken from a man aged 35-49 years with Graves disease. Each CDR3 is given with its conserved first and last residue. Each record gives: CDR3 length, V gene, J gene, clone size, D gene, CDR3 protein, CDR3 DNA. The D gene is left open where the match is weak. Only part of the rows carry a size: once, few, many, or a class if the clone is expanded.

CDR3 length: 15
V gene: TRBV6-6
J gene: TRBJ2-1
clone size: few
D gene: NA
CDR3 protein: CASSYSWDPLNEQFF
CDR3 DNA: TGTGCCAGCAGTTACTCGTGGGACCCCCTCAATGAGCAGTTCTTC

CDR3 length: 17
V gene: TRBV6-5
J gene: TRBJ1-2
clone size: many
D gene: NA
CDR3 protein: CASSHSEVPGADYGYTF
CDR3 DNA: TGTGCCAGCAGTCACTCCGAAGTCCCAGGCGCGGACTATGGCTACACCTTC

CDR3 length: 18
V gene: TRBV6-1
J gene: TRBJ2-1
clone size: NA
D gene: TRBD2
CDR3 protein: CASTPGTSGRALFNEQFF
CDR3 DNA: TGTGCCAGCACTCCAGGGACTAGCGGGAGGGCCCTTTTCAATGAGCAGTTCTTC

CDR3 length: 11
V gene: TRBV7-9
J gene: TRBJ2-1
clone size: many
D gene: NA
CDR3 protein: CASSLGTQQFF
CDR3 DNA: TGTGCCAGCAGCTTAGGGACCCAGCAGTTCTTC

CDR3 length: 16
V gene: TRBV2
J gene: TRBJ2-1
clone size: many
D gene: TRBD2
CDR3 protein: CASSERAGGYVYEQFF
CDR3 DNA: TGTGCCAGCAGTGAGAGAGCGGGAGGATATGTCTATGAGCAGTTCTTC

CDR3 length: 13
V gene: TRBV27
J gene: TRBJ2-1
clone size: many
D gene: NA
CDR3 protein: CASSFGASDEQFF
CDR3 DNA: TGTGCCAGCAGTTTCGGGGCGTCGGATGAGCAGTTCTTC

CDR3 length: 15
V gene: TRBV14
J gene: TRBJ2-3
clone size: NA
D gene: NA
CDR3 protein: CASSQDRDRTDTQYF
CDR3 DNA: TGTGCCAGCAGCCAAGATCGGGACCGCACAGATACGCAGTATTTT

CDR3 length: 13
V gene: TRBV5-1
J gene: TRBJ2-2
clone size: many
D gene: NA
CDR3 protein: CASSYTRSGELFF
CDR3 DNA: TGCGCCAGCAGTTATACGAGGTCCGGGGAGCTGTTTTTT

CDR3 length: 14
V gene: TRBV5-5
J gene: TRBJ2-7
clone size: many
D gene: NA
CDR3 protein: CASSLAGNTYEQYF
CDR3 DNA: TGTGCCAGCAGCTTGGCGGGCAATACCTACGAGCAGTACTTC

CDR3 length: 15
V gene: TRBV6-1
J gene: TRBJ1-1
clone size: many
D gene: NA
CDR3 protein: CASSEYMGVGTEAFF
CDR3 DNA: TGTGCCAGCAGTGAATATATGGGTGTCGGCACTGAAGCTTTCTTT

CDR3 length: 11
V gene: TRBV29-1
J gene: TRBJ2-3
clone size: NA
D gene: NA
CDR3 protein: CSVEGRDTQYF
CDR3 DNA: TGCAGCGTTGAGGGGCGAGATACGCAGTATTTT

CDR3 length: 14
V gene: TRBV10-3
J gene: TRBJ1-1
clone size: many
D gene: NA
CDR3 protein: CAISDTLMNTEAFF
CDR3 DNA: TGTGCCATCAGTGATACGCTCATGAACACTGAAGCTTTCTTT

CDR3 length: 17
V gene: TRBV12-5
J gene: TRBJ2-7
clone size: many
D gene: TRBD1
CDR3 protein: CASGLVARDRASYEQYF
CDR3 DNA: TGTGCTAGTGGTTTGGTAGCGAGGGACAGGGCCTCCTACGAGCAGTACTTC

CDR3 length: 18
V gene: TRBV18
J gene: TRBJ2-1
clone size: NA
D gene: TRBD2
CDR3 protein: CASSSWTSGSLSYNEQFF
CDR3 DNA: TGTGCCAGCTCATCCTGGACTAGCGGGAGCCTCTCCTACAATGAGCAGTTCTTC

CDR3 length: 12
V gene: TRBV28
J gene: TRBJ2-1
clone size: many
D gene: NA
CDR3 protein: CASSFNWNEQFF
CDR3 DNA: TGTGCCAGCAGTTTTAATTGGAATGAGCAGTTCTTC

CDR3 length: 16
V gene: TRBV27
J gene: TRBJ2-7
clone size: many
D gene: TRBD2
CDR3 protein: CASSSRGTSGTYEQYF
CDR3 DNA: TGTGCCAGCAGTAGCCGGGGGACTAGCGGGACCTACGAGCAGTACTTC

CDR3 length: 14
V gene: TRBV7-8
J gene: TRBJ2-3
clone size: many
D gene: NA
CDR3 protein: CASSLGGWTDTQYF
CDR3 DNA: TGTGCCAGCAGCTTAGGGGGTTGGACAGATACGCAGTATTTT

CDR3 length: 13
V gene: TRBV7-7
J gene: TRBJ2-1
clone size: many
D gene: NA
CDR3 protein: CASSLGPREEQFF
CDR3 DNA: TGTGCTAGCAGCTTAGGTCCCCGAGAGGAGCAGTTCTTC

CDR3 length: 14
V gene: TRBV3-1
J gene: TRBJ1-1
clone size: many
D gene: NA
CDR3 protein: CASSRTDTYTEAFF
CDR3 DNA: TGTGCCAGCAGCCGAACCGACACCTACACTGAAGCTTTCTTT

CDR3 length: 15
V gene: TRBV7-9
J gene: TRBJ2-1
clone size: NA
D gene: TRBD1
CDR3 protein: CASSLKGTEGIEQFF
CDR3 DNA: TGTGCCAGCAGCTTAAAGGGGACAGAGGGCATTGAGCAGTTCTTC

CDR3 length: 15
V gene: TRBV6-5
J gene: TRBJ2-2
clone size: many
D gene: TRBD1
CDR3 protein: CASSYGDRPTGELFF
CDR3 DNA: TGTGCCAGCAGTTATGGGGACAGGCCCACCGGGGAGCTGTTTTTT

CDR3 length: 16
V gene: TRBV19
J gene: TRBJ2-1
clone size: NA
D gene: NA
CDR3 protein: CASSPLAGGIINEQFF
CDR3 DNA: TGTGCCAGTAGTCCCCTGGCGGGCGGCATAATCAATGAGCAGTTCTTC

CDR3 length: 13
V gene: TRBV29-1
J gene: TRBJ1-5
clone size: few
D gene: TRBD1
CDR3 protein: CSVGTGGHQPQHF
CDR3 DNA: TGCAGCGTCGGGACAGGGGGGCATCAGCCCCAGCATTTT

CDR3 length: 17
V gene: TRBV15
J gene: TRBJ1-5
clone size: NA
D gene: NA
CDR3 protein: CATSIAGFLGENQPQHF
CDR3 DNA: TGTGCCACCAGCATTGCTGGATTTTTGGGGGAAAATCAGCCCCAGCATTTT

CDR3 length: 13
V gene: TRBV7-3
J gene: TRBJ2-1
clone size: few
D gene: NA
CDR3 protein: CASSLRATNEQFF
CDR3 DNA: TGTGCCAGCAGCTTACGGGCTACCAATGAGCAGTTCTTC

CDR3 length: 15
V gene: TRBV5-1
J gene: TRBJ1-2
clone size: NA
D gene: TRBD1
CDR3 protein: CASSWQGAVEIGYTF
CDR3 DNA: TGCGCCAGCAGCTGGCAGGGGGCTGTTGAGATTGGCTACACCTTC

CDR3 length: 16
V gene: TRBV6-1
J gene: TRBJ1-5
clone size: NA
D gene: TRBD1
CDR3 protein: CASRNEGGAGNQPQHF
CDR3 DNA: TGTGCCAGCAGAAACGAAGGGGGCGCCGGCAATCAGCCCCAGCATTTT

CDR3 length: 16
V gene: TRBV20-1
J gene: TRBJ2-1
clone size: many
D gene: TRBD2
CDR3 protein: CSARDTSGRAYNEQFF
CDR3 DNA: TGCAGTGCTAGAGATACTAGCGGGAGAGCTTACAATGAGCAGTTCTTC

CDR3 length: 14
V gene: TRBV6-5
J gene: TRBJ2-7
clone size: NA
D gene: TRBD1
CDR3 protein: CASSYGTGEYEQYF
CDR3 DNA: TGTGCCAGCAGTTACGGGACAGGGGAGTACGAGCAGTACTTC

CDR3 length: 15
V gene: TRBV11-2
J gene: TRBJ1-6
clone size: many
D gene: TRBD1
CDR3 protein: CASSPRDSSPSPLHF
CDR3 DNA: TGTGCCAGCAGCCCGAGGGACAGCAGTCCTTCACCCCTCCACTTT

CDR3 length: 15
V gene: TRBV2
J gene: TRBJ1-3
clone size: many
D gene: TRBD1
CDR3 protein: CASSGDRDFGNTIYF
CDR3 DNA: TGTGCCAGCAGTGGGGACAGGGACTTTGGAAACACCATATATTTT

CDR3 length: 14
V gene: TRBV28
J gene: TRBJ1-2
clone size: many
D gene: TRBD1
CDR3 protein: CASSLVDRGYGYTF
CDR3 DNA: TGTGCCAGCAGTTTAGTGGACAGGGGCTATGGCTACACCTTC

CDR3 length: 13
V gene: TRBV30
J gene: TRBJ1-1
clone size: many
D gene: NA
CDR3 protein: CAWSRRQYTEAFF
CDR3 DNA: TGTGCCTGGAGTAGGAGGCAGTACACTGAAGCTTTCTTT

CDR3 length: 14
V gene: TRBV19
J gene: TRBJ1-5
clone size: NA
D gene: NA
CDR3 protein: CASSIREFNQPQHF
CDR3 DNA: TGTGCCAGTAGTATTAGAGAGTTCAATCAGCCCCAGCATTTT

CDR3 length: 13
V gene: TRBV7-2
J gene: TRBJ1-2
clone size: many
D gene: NA
CDR3 protein: CASSAQGSSGYTF
CDR3 DNA: TGTGCCAGCAGCGCACAGGGTTCGTCTGGCTACACCTTC

CDR3 length: 16
V gene: TRBV28
J gene: TRBJ2-1
clone size: many
D gene: TRBD1
CDR3 protein: CASSSLQGASYNEQFF
CDR3 DNA: TGTGCCAGCAGTTCCCTACAGGGGGCTTCCTACAATGAGCAGTTCTTC

CDR3 length: 16
V gene: TRBV2
J gene: TRBJ2-1
clone size: many
D gene: TRBD2
CDR3 protein: CASSDRGLAGVDEQFF
CDR3 DNA: TGTGCCAGCAGTGATCGGGGACTAGCGGGAGTGGATGAGCAGTTCTTC

CDR3 length: 15
V gene: TRBV6-1
J gene: TRBJ2-7
clone size: many
D gene: NA
CDR3 protein: CASSRSGGSPYEQYF
CDR3 DNA: TGTGCCAGCAGCCGTTCGGGGGGCAGCCCCTACGAGCAGTACTTC

CDR3 length: 15
V gene: TRBV12-5
J gene: TRBJ2-3
clone size: NA
D gene: NA
CDR3 protein: CASSPGDSSTDTQYF
CDR3 DNA: TGTGCTAGTTCCCCGGGAGACTCTAGCACAGATACGCAGTATTTT

CDR3 length: 12
V gene: TRBV9
J gene: TRBJ2-2
clone size: NA
D gene: NA
CDR3 protein: CASSVPHGELFF
CDR3 DNA: TGTGCCAGCAGCGTCCCCCACGGGGAGCTGTTTTTT

CDR3 length: 15
V gene: TRBV6-7
J gene: TRBJ1-2
clone size: NA
D gene: TRBD1
CDR3 protein: CASSYSVQGVSGYTF
CDR3 DNA: TGTGCCAGCAGTTACTCGGTTCAGGGGGTGTCTGGCTACACCTTC

CDR3 length: 17
V gene: TRBV3-1
J gene: TRBJ1-6
clone size: few
D gene: NA
CDR3 protein: CASSPLMISGSGSPLHF
CDR3 DNA: TGTGCCAGCAGCCCACTTATGATCTCGGGCAGCGGGTCACCCCTCCACTTT

CDR3 length: 13
V gene: TRBV12-3/TRBV12-4
J gene: TRBJ2-2
clone size: NA
D gene: TRBD1
CDR3 protein: CASRSQGAGELFF
CDR3 DNA: TGTGCCAGCAGAAGCCAGGGGGCCGGGGAGCTGTTTTTT

CDR3 length: 13
V gene: TRBV27
J gene: TRBJ2-3
clone size: NA
D gene: NA
CDR3 protein: CASSPSRANTQYF
CDR3 DNA: TGTGCCAGCAGTCCCTCCCGGGCGAATACGCAGTATTTT